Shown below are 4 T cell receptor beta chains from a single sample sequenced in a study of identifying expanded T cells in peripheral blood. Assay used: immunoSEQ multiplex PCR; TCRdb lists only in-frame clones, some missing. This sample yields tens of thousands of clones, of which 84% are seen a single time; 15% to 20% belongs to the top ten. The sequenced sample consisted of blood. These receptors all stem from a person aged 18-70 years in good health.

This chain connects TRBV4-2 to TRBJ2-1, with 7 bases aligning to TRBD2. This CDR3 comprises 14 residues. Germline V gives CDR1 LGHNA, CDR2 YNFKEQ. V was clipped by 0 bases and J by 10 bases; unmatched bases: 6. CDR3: CASSQEAGVAEQFF. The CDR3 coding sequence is TGTGCCAGCAGCCAAGAGGCGGGAGTGGCCGAGCAGTTCTTC.

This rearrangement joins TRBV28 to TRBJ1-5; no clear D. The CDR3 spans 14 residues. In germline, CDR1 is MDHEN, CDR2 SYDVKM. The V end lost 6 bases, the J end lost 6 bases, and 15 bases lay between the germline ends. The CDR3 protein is CASRASGWGQPQHF. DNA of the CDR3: TGTGCCAGCAGAGCGTCGGGGTGGGGTCAGCCCCAGCATTTT.

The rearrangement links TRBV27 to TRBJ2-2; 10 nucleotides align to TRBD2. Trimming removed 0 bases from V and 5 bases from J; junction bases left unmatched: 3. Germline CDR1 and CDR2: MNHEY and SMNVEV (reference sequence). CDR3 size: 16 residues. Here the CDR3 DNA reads TGTGCCAGCAGTTTATCGCTAGCGGGAGTTACCGGGGAGCTGTTTTTT. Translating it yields CASSLSLAGVTGELFF.

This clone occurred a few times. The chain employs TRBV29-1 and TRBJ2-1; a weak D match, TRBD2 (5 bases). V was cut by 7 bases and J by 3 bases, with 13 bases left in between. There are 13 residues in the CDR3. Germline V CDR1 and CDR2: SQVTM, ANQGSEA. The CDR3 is CSAPGLGYNEQFF. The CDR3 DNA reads TGCAGCGCCCCTGGACTCGGCTACAATGAGCAGTTCTTC.